The entry below gives a single TCR beta chain sequence along with its context. This entry comes from a study of radiotherapy plus CTLA-4 blockade in lung cancer. Overall study context: In around 17% of patients, objective responses were seen; 30% to 35% had disease control.

V shed 7 bases and J shed 1 base, with 13 bases lying between them. CDR1 MNHNS and CDR2 SASEGT come from the germline V gene. The CDR3 consists of 14 residues. The table came from immunoSEQ multiplex PCR; TCRdb's copy has only in-frame clones and leaves some out. In the table there are roughly 100,000 clones, about 81% of which are singletons. This receptor was obtained from a human donor with non-small cell lung cancer who had a partial response to radiotherapy plus ipilimumab. This chain uses TRBV6-1 with TRBJ1-1; maybe TRBD1 (6 bases). Sequenced material: peripheral blood, taken from a patient treated with radiotherapy plus ipilimumab. The CDR3 here is CASMEGGANTEAFF. The CDR3 DNA is TGTGCCAGCATGGAGGGGGGGGCGAACACTGAAGCTTTCTTT.